Listed here are 2 T cell receptor beta chains from one sample, sequenced in a study of OX40 agonist ivuxolimab in advanced cancers. The data were produced by immunoSEQ multiplex PCR, yet TCRdb's version contains in-frame clones alone and is incomplete. The table shows about 100,000 clones, with approximately 90% occurring only once. This material consisted of CD4+ or CD8+ T cells sorted from blood, taken in a trial of the OX40 agonist ivuxolimab. The source of these receptors is an adult with an advanced solid tumor such as melanoma, head and neck, liver or kidney cancer.

The J gene is TRBJ2-3, the V gene TRBV6-1, with TRBD2 as a possible D gene (6 bases). This CDR3 is 14 amino acids long. Germline V lookup: CDR1 MNHNS, CDR2 SASEGT. V was shortened by 4 bases and J by 0 bases, with 8 bases between the two germline ends. The chain's CDR3 is CASSVGGSTDTQYF. In DNA form, the CDR3 reads TGTGCCAGCAGTGTCGGGGGTAGCACAGATACGCAGTATTTT.

This clone was counted only a few times. The gene calls are TRBV27 and TRBJ2-2; TRBD2 aligns across 7 bases. Germline V CDR1 and CDR2: MNHEY, SMNVEV (reference sequence). This CDR3 has 17 amino acids. V lost 5 bases to trimming and J lost 4 bases; unmatched junction nucleotides: 13. The CDR3 DNA sequence: TGTGCCAGCAGTCCTACCCCGCCGGGACTAACCACCGGGGAGCTGTTTTTT. It translates to CASSPTPPGLTTGELFF.